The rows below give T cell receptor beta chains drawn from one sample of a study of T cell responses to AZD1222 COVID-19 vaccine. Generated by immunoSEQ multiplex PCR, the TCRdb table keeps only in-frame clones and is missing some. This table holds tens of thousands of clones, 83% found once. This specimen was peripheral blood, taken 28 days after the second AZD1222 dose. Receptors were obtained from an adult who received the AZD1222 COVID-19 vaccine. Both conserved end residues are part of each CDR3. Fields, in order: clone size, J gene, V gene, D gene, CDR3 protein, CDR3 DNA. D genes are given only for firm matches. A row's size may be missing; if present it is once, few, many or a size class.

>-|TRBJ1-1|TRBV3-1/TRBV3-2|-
CASSQDGGANTEAFF
TGTGCCAGCAGCCAGGACGGGGGGGCTAACACTGAAGCTTTCTTT
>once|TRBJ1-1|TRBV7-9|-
CASSTTTGYEAFF
TGTGCCAGCAGCACAACCACAGGGTATGAAGCTTTCTTT
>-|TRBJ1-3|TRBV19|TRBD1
CASSDLGTGGNTIYF
TGTGCCAGTAGTGACCTTGGGACAGGTGGAAACACCATATATTTT
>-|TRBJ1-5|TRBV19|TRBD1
CASSGTGGNQPQHF
TGTGCCAGTAGTGGGACAGGGGGTAATCAGCCCCAGCATTTT
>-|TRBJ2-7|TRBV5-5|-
CASSLEVQLWNEQYF
TGTGCCAGCAGCTTGGAGGTTCAGCTATGGAACGAGCAGTACTTC
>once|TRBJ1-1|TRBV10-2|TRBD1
CASSDRGQANTEAFF
TGCGCCAGCAGTGACCGGGGACAGGCGAACACTGAAGCTTTCTTT
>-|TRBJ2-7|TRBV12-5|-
CASGFRPSSYEQYF
TGTGCTAGTGGTTTCCGTCCGAGCTCCTACGAGCAGTACTTC
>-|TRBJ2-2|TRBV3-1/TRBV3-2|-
CASSQDYSVTGELFF
TGTGCCAGCAGCCAAGATTACAGCGTCACCGGGGAGCTGTTTTTT
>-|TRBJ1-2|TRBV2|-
CASKQFRDGRYGYTF
TGTGCCAGCAAACAATTTAGGGACGGACGCTATGGCTACACCTTC
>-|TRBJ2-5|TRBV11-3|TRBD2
CASSPGISGVEETQYF
TGTGCCAGCAGCCCGGGGATTAGCGGGGTCGAAGAGACCCAGTACTTC
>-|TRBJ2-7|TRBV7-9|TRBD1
CASSQGPRGNHNEQYF
TGTGCCAGCAGCCAGGGCCCCAGGGGGAATCACAACGAGCAGTACTTC
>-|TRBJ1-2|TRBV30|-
CAWGLEDYGYTF
TGTGCCTGGGGACTGGAGGACTATGGCTACACCTTC
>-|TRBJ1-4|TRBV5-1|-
CASSAEGYPDEKLFF
TGCGCCAGCAGCGCCGAGGGTTATCCAGATGAAAAACTGTTTTTT
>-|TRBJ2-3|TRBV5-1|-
CASSLAITSGGGTDTQYF
TGCGCCAGCAGCTTGGCCATAACCTCCGGCGGGGGCACAGATACGCAGTATTTT
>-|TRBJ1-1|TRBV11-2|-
CASRSHLNTEAFF
TGTGCCAGCAGATCTCATTTGAACACTGAAGCTTTCTTT
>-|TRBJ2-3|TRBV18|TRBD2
CASSPPGLVADTQYF
TGTGCCAGCTCACCCCCGGGACTAGTAGCAGATACGCAGTATTTT
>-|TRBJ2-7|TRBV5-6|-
CASSLGQIDEQYF
TGTGCCAGCAGCTTGGGACAGATCGACGAGCAGTACTTC
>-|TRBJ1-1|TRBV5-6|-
CASSTPVNTEAFF
TGTGCCAGCAGCACCCCAGTGAACACTGAAGCTTTCTTT
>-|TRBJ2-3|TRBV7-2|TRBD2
CASSLATSGVNTQYF
TGTGCCAGCAGCTTAGCGACTAGCGGGGTGAATACGCAGTATTTT
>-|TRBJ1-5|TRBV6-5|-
CASRKGNQPQHF
TGTGCCAGCAGAAAGGGGAATCAGCCCCAGCATTTT
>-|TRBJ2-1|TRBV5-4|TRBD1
CASSLVGDSYNEQFF
TGTGCCAGCAGCTTGGTGGGGGACAGTTACAATGAGCAGTTCTTC
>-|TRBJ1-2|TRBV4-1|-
CASSREPIPVLARGYTF
TGCGCCAGCAGCCGCGAACCCATACCAGTCTTGGCGCGCGGCTACACCTTC
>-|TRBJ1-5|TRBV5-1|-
CASSLAGVEGNQPQHF
TGCGCCAGCAGCTTGGCAGGGGTAGAGGGCAATCAGCCCCAGCATTTT
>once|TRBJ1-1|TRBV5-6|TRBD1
CASSLETGVAEAFF
TGTGCCAGCAGCTTGGAAACAGGGGTGGCTGAAGCTTTCTTT
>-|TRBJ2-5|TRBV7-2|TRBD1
CASSWDSEETQYF
TGTGCCAGCAGCTGGGACAGTGAAGAGACCCAGTACTTC
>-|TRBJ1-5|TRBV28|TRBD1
CASTGGNQPQHF
TGTGCCAGCACAGGGGGGAATCAGCCCCAGCATTTT
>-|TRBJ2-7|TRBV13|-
CASSLAMDYEQYF
TGTGCCAGCAGCTTAGCCATGGACTACGAGCAGTACTTC
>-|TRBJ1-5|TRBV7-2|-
CASSLRQGVVQPQHF
TGTGCCAGCAGCTTAAGGCAAGGGGTTGTGCAGCCCCAGCATTTT
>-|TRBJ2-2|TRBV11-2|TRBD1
CASSLRSDRGTGELFF
TGTGCCAGCAGCCTCAGGTCGGACAGGGGGACCGGGGAGCTGTTTTTT
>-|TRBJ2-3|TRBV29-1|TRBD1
CSAQGQGLGDTQYF
TGCAGCGCACAGGGACAGGGGTTAGGAGATACGCAGTATTTT
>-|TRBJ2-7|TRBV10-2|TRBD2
CASTGTSGSYEQYF
TGCGCCAGCACCGGGACTAGCGGATCCTACGAGCAGTACTTC
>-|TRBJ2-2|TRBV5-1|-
CASNPAGTGELFF
TGCGCCAGCAACCCTGCTGGGACCGGGGAGCTGTTTTTT
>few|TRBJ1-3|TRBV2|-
CASRSRAGNTIYF
TGTGCCAGCAGGAGCAGGGCTGGAAACACCATATATTTT
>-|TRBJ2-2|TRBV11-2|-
CASTGGFFRELFF
TGTGCCAGCACCGGGGGTTTTTTTCGGGAGCTGTTTTTT
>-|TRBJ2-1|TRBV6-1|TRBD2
CASSERVGRVSIEQFF
TGTGCCAGCAGTGAAAGAGTGGGGAGGGTTTCCATTGAGCAGTTCTTC
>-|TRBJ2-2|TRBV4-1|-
CASSPTGTMNTGELFF
TGCGCCAGCAGCCCGACCGGGACAATGAACACCGGGGAGCTGTTTTTT
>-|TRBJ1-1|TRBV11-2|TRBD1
CASSKGGTGNPNTEAFF
TGTGCCAGCAGCAAGGGAGGGACAGGGAATCCGAACACTGAAGCTTTCTTT
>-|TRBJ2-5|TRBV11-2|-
CASSEYYGHRKRTQYF
TGTGCCAGCAGCGAATATTACGGACACCGAAAGCGGACCCAGTACTTC
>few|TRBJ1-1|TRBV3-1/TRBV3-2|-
CASSELTSVTQKKRCFF
TGTGCCAGCAGCGAACTTACCTCGGTGACCCAAAAGAAAAGATGCTTCTTT
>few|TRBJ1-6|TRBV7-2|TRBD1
CASSPRTGRNSPLHF
TGTGCCAGCAGCCCCCGGACAGGTCGAAATTCACCCCTCCACTTT
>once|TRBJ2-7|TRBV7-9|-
CASSPGQGPSREQYF
TGTGCCAGCAGCCCCGGGCAGGGGCCCAGCCGTGAGCAGTACTTC
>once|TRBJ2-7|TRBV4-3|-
CASSQDIRGSYEQYF
TGCGCCAGCAGCCAAGATATCAGGGGTTCCTACGAGCAGTACTTC
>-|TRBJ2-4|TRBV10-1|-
CASRRTSKNIQYF
TGCGCCAGCAGGCGGACGTCTAAAAACATTCAGTACTTC
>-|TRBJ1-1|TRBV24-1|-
CATSQGFGTEAFF
TGTGCCACCAGTCAGGGTTTTGGGACTGAAGCTTTCTTT
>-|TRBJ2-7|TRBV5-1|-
CASSLAGGQYEQYF
TGCGCCAGCAGCTTGGCTGGGGGTCAATACGAGCAGTACTTC
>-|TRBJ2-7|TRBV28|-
CASSRGRSSYEQYF
TGTGCCAGCAGCCGGGGACGGAGCTCCTACGAGCAGTACTTC
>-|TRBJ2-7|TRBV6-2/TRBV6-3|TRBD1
CASSYSISGTGDRHEQYF
TGTGCCAGCAGTTACTCAATATCCGGGACAGGGGATCGCCACGAGCAGTACTTC
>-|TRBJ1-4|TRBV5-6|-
CASSLAGFSEKLFF
TGTGCCAGCAGCTTGGCCGGATTTAGTGAAAAACTGTTTTTT
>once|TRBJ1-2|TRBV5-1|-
CASSLFGTTNYGYTF
TGCGCCAGCAGCTTGTTCGGGACAACTAACTATGGCTACACCTTC
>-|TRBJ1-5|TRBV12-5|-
CASGSGQSNQPQHF
TGTGCTAGTGGTTCTGGACAGAGCAATCAGCCCCAGCATTTT
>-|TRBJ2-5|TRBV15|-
CATSRWTDRETQYF
TGTGCCACCAGCCGGTGGACAGACAGAGAGACCCAGTACTTC
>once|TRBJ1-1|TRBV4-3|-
CASSQDGTRRAEAFF
TGCGCCAGCAGCCAAGACGGGACAAGGCGGGCTGAAGCTTTCTTT